This TCR beta chain was sequenced in a study of human versus mouse CDR3 diversity and MHC coevolution. V was trimmed by 4 bases and J by 3 bases, leaving 14 bases between them. The CDR3 extends over 15 amino acids. CDR1 and CDR2 from the germline V gene are SNHLY and FYNNEI. Of note for this clone: What it binds is unknown.

Study conclusions and caveats: Roughly six MHC II alleles selected the human T cells.

Generated by immunoSEQ multiplex PCR, the TCRdb table keeps only in-frame clones and is missing some. The repertoire has fewer than 100,000 clones, about 93% of them found once; the top ten carry 1.3% to 1.5%. The gene calls are TRBV2 and TRBJ2-3, with D perhaps TRBD1 (5 bases). Specimen: naive CD4+ T cells from blood. Subset in this sample: CD45RO-negative CD62L-positive naive CD4 T cells. This clonotype originated in a person between 25 and 70 years old in good health. This CDR3 is CASSAEFQGTDTQYF. CDR3 nucleotides: TGTGCCAGCAGTGCGGAGTTTCAGGGAACAGATACGCAGTATTTT. Full variable domain (remainder filled in from reference TRBV2 and TRBJ2-3): EPEVTQTPSHQVTQMGQEVILRCVPISNHLYFYWYRQILGQKVEFLVSFYNNEISEKSEIFDDQFSVERPDGSNFTLKIRSTKLEDSAMYFCASSAEFQGTDTQYFGPGTRLTVL.